The present TCR beta chain was sequenced within a study of T cells in Graves' hyperthyroidism and ophthalmopathy. This clonotype was observed many times. Its antigen remains unknown. TCR beta CDR3 regions were amplified from RNA. The TCR CDR3 first-round RT-PCR relied on the HTBI primer set. TCRdb re-called the multiplex PCR reads with MiXCR, one entry per CDR3 protein. Here the sample spans hundreds of thousands of distinct CDR3 sequences, roughly 15% being singletons. Absent ophthalmopathy progression within 18 months defined stable Graves' hyperthyroidism. The PBMCs were sourced from fresh peripheral blood (about 10 ml). Study-level results: Most thyroid clonotypes expanded above 0.001 were also detected in blood.

Germline V gene lookup returns CDR1 KGHSH and CDR2 LQKENI. Trimming pared 4 bases from V and 5 bases from J, leaving 10 bases between. The CDR3 covers 13 residues. The sample was blood. The receptor was derived from a woman aged 18-29 years with Graves' hyperthyroidism. The chain links TRBV18 to TRBJ2-3, with D perhaps given as TRBD1 or TRBD2 (6 bases each). CDR3 protein: CASSQGGQDTQYF. As DNA, the CDR3 is TGTGCCAGCTCACAAGGGGGGCAAGATACGCAGTATTTT.